This TCR beta chain appears in the sequencing data of a study of human T cells and chemical hapten exposure. TCRdb reprocessed the RACE reads with MiXCR, giving one entry per CDR3 protein. The sample gives around 99,000 distinct CDR3 sequences, approximately 8.8% of which show up once; approximately 3% is in the top ten. Time point of the sample: patch test 2, 6 weeks after DPC sensitization. Treatment noted: therapeutic diphenylcyclopropenone sensitization with weekly scalp DPC. Germline assignment: CDR1 MNHNY and CDR2 SVGAGI (reference sequence). Unmatched junction bases numbered 11, after V lost 6 bases and J lost 8 bases. The CDR3 contains 17 residues. This clonotype appeared a few times.

The sequence was obtained from a woman between 40 and 50 years old with alopecia areata. Some clones in this sample may be carry-over from other donors' samples. The sample consisted of whole blood, taken in connection with sensitization to the hapten diphenylcyclopropenone (DPC). The chain is built from TRBV6-6 and TRBJ2-4, with 15 bases aligning to TRBD2. This chain's CDR3 is CASSRTSGGADEDIQYF. The CDR3 DNA is TGTGCCAGCAGCCGGACTAGCGGGGGGGCAGACGAGGACATTCAGTACTTC.